These 22 T cell receptor beta chains came from one sample sequenced in a study of cytomegalovirus exposure and HLA in healthy donors. The PCR made use of 60 Vbeta and 13 Jbeta primers. Profiled with immunoSEQ multiplex PCR; TCRdb holds only in-frame clones, not every one. The table shows 150,000 to 200,000 clones, with more than 80% occurring only once. Sequencing was performed on PBMCs. The source of these receptors is a woman aged 45 to 65 in good health and CMV-seronegative.

The V call is TRBV7-2, the J call TRBJ2-5; possibly TRBD2 for D (5 bases). The CDR3 covers 14 residues. Between the trimmed V and J ends, which lost 5 bases and 5 bases, there was a span of 15 bases. CDR1 is SGHTA, CDR2 FQGNSA, per germline. For the CDR3, the DNA is TGTGCCAGCAGCCAAGCCGGGAATAGGGAGACCCAGTACTTC. It is translated as CASSQAGNRETQYF.

V gene TRBV5-1 combines with J gene TRBJ2-3; 13 positions agree with TRBD2. Per germline, CDR1 SGHRS and CDR2 YFSETQ. V lost 4 bases to trimming and J lost 5 bases; unmatched junction nucleotides: 4. This CDR3 spans 15 amino acids. The CDR3, as DNA: TGCGCCAGCAGCCGGACTAGCGGGAGTCAAGATACGCAGTATTTT. Translation gives CASSRTSGSQDTQYF.

The genes are TRBV9 and TRBJ2-1, with a weak D call TRBD2 (6 bases). V lost 0 bases and J 9 bases, leaving 13 bases between the germline ends. CDR3 length equals 14 residues. Looked up from germline, CDR1 is SGDLS and CDR2 is YYNGEE. This CDR3 is CASSVGGDFGEQFF. The CDR3 DNA sequence: TGTGCCAGCAGCGTAGGTGGGGACTTTGGTGAGCAGTTCTTC.

This chain joins TRBV28 and TRBJ2-2; D might be TRBD1 (5 bases). This CDR3 spans 15 amino acids. Germline loops: CDR1 MDHEN, CDR2 SYDVKM. V lost 5 bases, J lost 1 base, and 11 bases lay in between. The CDR3 is CASSGHPLNTGELFF. The CDR3 nucleotides are TGTGCCAGCAGTGGACACCCCTTGAACACCGGGGAGCTGTTTTTT.

The chain carries TRBV5-1 and TRBJ2-7; TRBD1 matches at 7 bases. The V gene end was trimmed by 3 bases and the J gene end by 6 bases; junction bases not matched to a gene: 12. The germline V gene encodes CDR1 SGHRS and CDR2 YFSETQ. The CDR3 covers 15 residues. The CDR3 DNA sequence: TGCGCCAGCAGCTCCCAGGGGGACACCGCTGGCGAGCAGTACTTC. As protein: CASSSQGDTAGEQYF.

V usage is TRBV9 and J usage is TRBJ2-1, with 7 bases matching TRBD2. Germline CDR1 and CDR2: SGDLS and YYNGEE. V lost 0 bases to trimming and J lost 3 bases; unmatched junction nucleotides: 3. CDR3 length: 15 residues. CDR3 sequence reads: CASSVGAGDYNEQFF. The CDR3 bases are TGTGCCAGCAGCGTAGGGGCGGGAGACTACAATGAGCAGTTCTTC.

V usage is TRBV10-3 and J usage is TRBJ2-3; D perhaps matches TRBD1 (5 bases). The length of the CDR3 is 16 residues. V gave up 7 bases and J gave up 1 base, with 18 bases separating them. CDR1 is ENHRY and CDR2 is SYGVKD in the germline V gene. The CDR3, as DNA: TGTGCCATCACCCAACGGCAGGGTTGGGGCACAGATACGCAGTATTTT. It is translated as CAITQRQGWGTDTQYF.

This chain uses TRBV11-2 with TRBJ2-4; D uncertain. CDR1 and CDR2 (germline): SGHAT, FQNNGV. Trimming pared 5 bases from V and 9 bases from J, leaving 14 bases between. This CDR3 is built from 13 residues. For the CDR3, the DNA is TGTGCCAGCAGCGGATGGCTAGATGGCATTCAGTACTTC. It is translated as CASSGWLDGIQYF.

The rearrangement uses TRBV28 and TRBJ2-7; 10 nucleotides agree with TRBD2. Germline loops: CDR1 MDHEN, CDR2 SYDVKM. V trimming: 1 base; J trimming: 3 bases; junction bases outside the gene matches: 6. The CDR3 is 16 residues long. CDR3 protein: CASSLSSSGSFYEQYF. The CDR3 region has the DNA TGTGCCAGCAGTTTATCGTCTAGCGGGAGTTTCTACGAGCAGTACTTC.

A word on this clone: Because the CDR3 is missing its conserved closing phenylalanine or tryptophan, this is likely a read error. The V gene is TRBV5-4, the J gene TRBJ2-7, with 14 bases aligning to TRBD2. V was clipped by 4 bases and J by 5 bases; unmatched bases: 5. The CDR3 has 15 amino acids. CDR1 is SGHNT, CDR2 YYREEE, per germline (reference sequence). This CDR3 reads CASSPKGLAGDEQYL. The CDR3 DNA sequence: TGTGCCAGCAGCCCCAAGGGACTAGCGGGAGACGAGCAGTACCTC.

This chain connects TRBV5-4 to TRBJ2-1; D might be TRBD2 (6 bases). Germline-derived CDR1 and CDR2 are SGHNT and YYREEE (reference sequence). The V gene lost 3 bases and the J gene lost 5 bases, with 18 bases spanning the gap. CDR3 length: 16 residues. The CDR3 protein is CASSSRMQRVDNEQFF. In DNA, the CDR3 is TGTGCCAGCAGCTCCCGGATGCAGCGGGTAGACAATGAGCAGTTCTTC.

This chain uses TRBV7-2 with TRBJ1-1; D is ambiguous. Germline CDR1 and CDR2: SGHTA and FQGNSA. Trimming removed 4 bases from V and 1 base from J, with 10 bases in between. CDR3 length: 14 amino acids. CDR3 in DNA: TGTGCCAGCAGCTACCCGAGGCAGAACACTGAAGCTTTCTTT. It yields the protein CASSYPRQNTEAFF.

This clone was seen only once. V is TRBV19 and J is TRBJ1-1; tentatively, D is TRBD1 (6 bases). The CDR3 sequence is 14 residues long. Trimming left V 4 bases short and J 2 bases short, with 11 bases between. Per the germline V gene, CDR1 is LNHDA and CDR2 is SQIVND (reference sequence). The CDR3: CASSSTGYNTEAFF. CDR3 DNA sequence: TGTGCCAGTAGTAGCACAGGGTATAACACTGAAGCTTTCTTT.

This chain connects TRBV5-6 to TRBJ1-2; D is possibly TRBD1 (6 bases). Germline V gene sequence: CDR1 SGHDT, CDR2 YYEEEE. V was pared by 6 bases and J by 7 bases, with 19 bases between. This CDR3 spans 14 amino acids. The CDR3 bases are TGTGCCAGCAACCGAGCGGGGGGCGCGGGTGGCTACACCTTC. It translates to CASNRAGGAGGYTF.

The table lists this clone with a few counts. The chain is built from TRBV6-1 and TRBJ1-2, with 11 bases fitting TRBD1. CDR1 is MNHNS, CDR2 SASEGT, per germline. This CDR3 is 15 amino acids long. Trimming removed 0 bases from V and 4 bases from J; junction bases left unmatched: 1. The CDR3 reads CASSEAGTGGYGYTF. The CDR3 DNA reads TGTGCCAGCAGTGAAGCCGGGACAGGGGGCTATGGCTACACCTTC.

This clone was recorded only once. CDR3 sequence (DNA): TGCGCCAGCAGCACCGGTAATGAAGCTACCGGGGGGGAGAACACTGAAGCTTTCTTT. The encoded protein is CASSTGNEATGGENTEAFF. This rearrangement joins TRBV5-1 to TRBJ1-1; D may be TRBD1 (5 bases). This CDR3 is 19 amino acids long. From germline, CDR1 is SGHRS and CDR2 YFSETQ. V gave up 4 bases and J gave up 1 base, with 26 bases separating them.

Many counts were recorded for this clone. The CDR3 loop reads CASSLTAGEAFF. The CDR3 DNA reads TGTGCCAGCAGCTTAACCGCCGGTGAAGCTTTCTTT. The J gene is TRBJ1-1, the V gene TRBV5-6; D is undetermined. Germline V lookup: CDR1 SGHDT, CDR2 YYEEEE. V was pared by 2 bases and J by 7 bases, with 9 bases between. This CDR3 is 12 amino acids long.

The rearrangement uses TRBV6-6 and TRBJ2-5; 7 bases fit TRBD2. J gave up 5 bases and V 7 bases, and 7 bases lay outside the gene matches. The germline gives CDR1 MNHNY, CDR2 SVGAGI (reference sequence). The CDR3 extends over 13 amino acids. CDR3 sequence: CASKRGEGETQYF. CDR3 sequence (DNA): TGTGCCAGCAAGCGGGGCGAGGGGGAGACCCAGTACTTC.

This chain connects TRBV18 to TRBJ2-7, with D possibly matching TRBD2 (7 bases). Trimming stripped 1 base from V and 6 bases from J, with 19 bases between. The germline CDR1 and CDR2 sequences are KGHSH and LQKENI. The length of the CDR3 is 16 residues. As DNA, the CDR3 is TGTGCCAGCTCACCACGGGAAGGCGGGGGCCCTGGCGAGCAGTACTTC. Protein: CASSPREGGGPGEQYF.

This clone was detected a few times. CDR3 in DNA: TGTGCCATCCGGATCGGAGGGGGCCACGAGCAGTACTTC. Residues: CAIRIGGGHEQYF. The V gene is TRBV6-6, the J gene TRBJ2-7, with D perhaps matching TRBD1 (7 bases). Between the trimmed V and J ends, which lost 10 bases and 5 bases, there was a span of 18 bases. Per the germline V gene, CDR1 is MNHNY and CDR2 is SVGAGI (reference sequence). This CDR3 contains 13 residues.

The rearrangement uses TRBV14 and TRBJ2-5; TRBD2 might be the D (5 bases). V was shortened by 5 bases and J by 5 bases, with 18 bases between the two germline ends. The CDR3 is 15 amino acids. Germline V CDR1 and CDR2: SGHDN, FVKESK. The CDR3 spells CASSKAAAGRETQYF. The CDR3 DNA sequence: TGTGCCAGCAGCAAAGCGGCTGCTGGGCGTGAGACCCAGTACTTC.

The V gene is TRBV6-4, the J gene TRBJ1-6, with unresolved D. The germline CDR1 and CDR2 sequences are MRHNA and SNTAGT. The ends were cut back, 6 bases at V and 10 bases at J, with 13 bases in the middle. The CDR3 spans 13 residues. The DNA for the CDR3 is TGTGCCAGCAGAAGCGGCCCCCAATCACCCCTCCACTTT. Its translation: CASRSGPQSPLHF.